The clone carrying this TCR beta chain was detected a few times. Its target is not known. Orbital computed tomography, together with clinical symptoms, serum thyroxine, TRAb and thyroid ultrasound, was used for diagnosis. From RNA, the CDR3 regions of TCR beta chains were amplified and sequenced. The authors performed first-round RT-PCR with HTBI primers and then a second-round multiplex PCR. TCRdb reanalysed the multiplex PCR reads using MiXCR and keeps one entry per CDR3 protein. The table lists roughly 400,000 distinct CDR3 sequences, 17% of them singletons. The data belong to a study of Graves' ophthalmopathy and Graves' hyperthyroidism. In the study overall: At initial diagnosis, peripheral blood was obtained, and this preceded any treatment.

Study-level results: Ophthalmopathy progression cases were predicted by the model with roughly 68% sensitivity and more than 72% specificity.

Trimming took 2 bases from V and 5 from J; bases not matched to a gene: 13. Looked up from germline, CDR1 is SGHTA and CDR2 is FQGNSA. There are 17 residues in the CDR3. This chain uses TRBV7-2 with TRBJ2-3, with 7 bases that match TRBD2. The sample comprised peripheral blood. The TCR sequence derives from an adult woman with stable Graves' hyperthyroidism. The CDR3 nucleotides are TGTGCCAGCAGCTTATCGTGGGCGGGAGATAGTGGAGATACGCAGTATTTT. Translation gives CASSLSWAGDSGDTQYF.